One TCR beta chain is described in this entry. Its cognate antigen is unknown. CD8 cells classed as naive were CD45RO-negative and positively selected for CCR7, excluding terminally differentiated effector memory CD45RA+ cells. These data come from a study of shared clonotypes between healthy human individuals. Study-wide results and limits: Sampling was confined to blood; repertoires within tissues likely differ. Non-shared clonotypes had lower generation probabilities than clonotypes shared by all four sorted-subset donors.

Per germline, CDR1 SGHTA and CDR2 FQGNSA. This CDR3 has 15 amino acids. Trimming took 3 bases from V and 0 from J; bases not matched to a gene: 1. Across several immunoSEQ plates, the genomic DNA of each subset was split evenly. Original processing notes: ImmunoSEQ yielded junction-only sequences lacking quality scores, so filtering differed. The method was immunoSEQ multiplex PCR; TCRdb's version includes in-frame clones alone and lacks a portion of them. The DNA gave D and trimming, while V, J and clone size come from that table. The sample includes 1.5 million to 2.5 million clones, about 95% of them seen just once.

The sample comprised naive CD8+ T cells sorted from blood. The source is a young man in good health. The V gene is TRBV7-2, the J gene TRBJ1-4, with 7 bases fitting TRBD1. The CDR3 nucleotides are TGTGCCAGCAGCTTGGGACAGTCAACTAATGAAAAACTGTTTTTT. Translation: CASSLGQSTNEKLFF.